This TCR beta chain was retrieved from a study of T-cell memory formation after mild COVID-19. On the study more broadly: TCR clusters were mostly donor specific. Study-wide results and caveats: Day 15 to 85 contracting clones showed balanced CD4/CD8; day 15 to 37 expanders favored CD4+. Prior to infection, memory already included some responding clones, suggesting cross-reactive memory joined.

This clonotype was seen a handful of times. Its specificity is not known. TCRdb called the 5' RACE reads again in MiXCR, with one record for every CDR3 protein. The profile shows roughly 610,000 distinct CDR3 sequences, approximately 15% of them singletons. Sequencing used PBMCs or a T cell subset sorted from them (not recorded which). The clonotype was recovered from an adult woman who had mild COVID-19 (a few samples of this study predate the infection). Cell type and time point are not known.

The CDR3 sequence: CAWTQRTGYEQYF. As DNA, the CDR3 is TGTGCCTGGACCCAGCGGACAGGGTACGAGCAGTACTTC. The chain recombines TRBV30 with TRBJ2-7; 8 nucleotides line up with TRBD1. Germline CDR1 and CDR2: GTSNPN and SVGIG (reference sequence). The CDR3 length is 13 residues. J gave up 4 bases and V 4 bases, and 6 bases lay outside the gene matches.